The 13 T cell receptor beta chains presented below share a single source sample, sequenced in a study of T cells in Graves' hyperthyroidism and ophthalmopathy (dated by TCRdb to about 2019). The method behind the library was multiplex PCR. Reads for this sample came from an Illumina HiSeq 2000. The TCR beta CDR3 regions were amplified from the RNA transcripts. The first round of RT-PCR for the TCR CDR3 was performed with the HTBI primer set and the Qiagen OneStep RT-PCR kit. TCRdb took the public reads, trimmed them with fastp at Q25, ran MiXCR for clone calling and kept in-frame beta chains. Here each entry gathers all rows of one CDR3 protein and keeps the most common genes and DNA. This sample comprises more than 500,000 distinct CDR3 sequences, 12% to 15% of them detected only once. The top ten clones comprise approximately 13% of the sample. Source material: blood. The receptors come from a woman between 35 and 50 years old with Graves' hyperthyroidism.

This clonotype was seen repeatedly, ten times or more. J is TRBJ2-3 and V is TRBV3-1; D assignment may be TRBD1 or TRBD2 (5 bases each). Germline V gives CDR1 LGHDT, CDR2 YNNKEL (reference sequence). V was pared by 4 bases and J by 0 bases, with 14 bases between. This CDR3 is 16 amino acids long. The CDR3 DNA reads as TGTGCCAGCAGCCTACATCCAGGGACGAGCACAGATACGCAGTATTTT. Its protein is CASSLHPGTSTDTQYF.

The sample holds a few counts of this clonotype. Given a much more abundant clone one base away, this may be a read error. Here the CDR3 omits its conserved ending phenylalanine or tryptophan, so a read error is the likely source. V is TRBV12-3 or TRBV12-4 and J is TRBJ2-3, with 9 bases identical to TRBD1. V dropped 3 bases and J dropped 0; count of bases not matched to a gene: 7. CDR3 length: 17 residues. The CDR3 DNA reads TGTGCCAGCAGTTTTCCTTTGACAGGGGGGAGCACAGATACGCAGTATTCT. Encoded protein: CASSFPLTGGSTDTQYS.

This clonotype was detected only a few times. The V call is TRBV15, the J call TRBJ1-5; D is perhaps TRBD1 (5 bases). Per germline, CDR1 LNHNV and CDR2 YYDKDF (reference sequence). V lost 3 bases and J 0 bases, leaving 24 bases between the germline ends. The CDR3 extends over 20 amino acids. The CDR3 reads CATSSSDPSRWQGSNQPQHF. The CDR3 DNA follows: TGTGCCACCAGCAGTTCTGACCCCTCGCGTTGGCAGGGTAGCAATCAGCCCCAGCATTTT.

CDR3 nucleotides: TGTGCCAGCAGCCAAGCGATGGGCGCTGGGGCCAACGTCCTGACTTTC. Amino acids: CASSQAMGAGANVLTF. The rearrangement links TRBV3-1 to TRBJ2-6; D not resolved. The V gene's germline CDR1 is LGHDT and CDR2 YNNKEL (reference sequence). The germline V and J ends were trimmed by 1 base and 2 bases, with 9 bases remaining between them. The CDR3 runs 16 residues.

This clonotype was seen ten or more times. This chain connects TRBV12-5 to TRBJ2-1; 7 bases align to TRBD2. The CDR3 consists of 14 residues. V gave up 6 bases and J gave up 6 bases; unmatched junction bases: 8. Germline values: CDR1 LGHNT, CDR2 FRNRAP. The CDR3 loop reads CASGYKRTSNEQFF. In DNA, the CDR3 is TGTGCTAGTGGCTACAAGAGGACTAGCAATGAGCAGTTCTTC.

Details on this clonotype: A much more abundant neighbour one base away suggests this may be a read error. This chain uses TRBV11-3 with TRBJ2-1, with 7 nucleotides matching TRBD2. The V and J ends lost 2 bases and 8 bases, in that order; junction bases with no gene match: 12. CDR1 and CDR2 from the germline V gene are SGHNT and YENEEA. The CDR3 sequence is 16 residues long. The DNA for the CDR3 is TGTGCCAGCAGCTTAACAGGTACTAGCGCGTACGATGAGCAGTTCTTC. It is translated as CASSLTGTSAYDEQFF.

The chain links TRBV12-3 or TRBV12-4 to TRBJ1-6, with a tentative D call TRBD1 (6 bases). This CDR3 has 15 residues. The germline V and J ends were trimmed by 6 bases and 7 bases, with 16 bases remaining between them. For the CDR3, the DNA is TGTGCCAGCAGCCAAACCACAGGGCCCAATTCACCCCTCCACTTT. This codes for CASSQTTGPNSPLHF.

This clonotype was seen more than once but under ten times. The CDR3 DNA is TGTGCCAGCTCGCCCGGGACAGGGGCCGAGCAGTACTTC. Translated, it gives CASSPGTGAEQYF. This chain uses TRBV18 with TRBJ2-7; 10 bases are shared with TRBD1. V lost 6 bases and J lost 6; bases outside the gene matches: 5. Germline CDR1 and CDR2: KGHSH and LQKENI. The CDR3 loop spans 13 amino acids. The full variable domain, completed using reference TRBV18 and TRBJ2-7, is NAGVMQNPRHLVRRRGQEARLRCSPMKGHSHVYWYRQLPEEGLKFMVYLQKENIIDESGMPKERFSAEFPKEGPSILRIQQVVRGDSAAYFCASSPGTGAEQYFGPGTRLTVT.

In this sample, this clonotype turned up many times. The chain recombines TRBV20-1 with TRBJ2-7; TRBD2 aligns across 9 bases. The J segment lost 3 bases and the V segment lost 6 bases, leaving 6 bases of the junction unmatched. Per the germline V gene, CDR1 is DFQATT and CDR2 is SNEGSKA (reference sequence). The CDR3 is 13 amino acids. The CDR3 sequence: CSAGLAGRYEQYF. The CDR3 bases are TGCAGTGCAGGCCTAGCGGGACGCTACGAGCAGTACTTC.

A few counts support this clonotype. This sequence joins TRBV28 and TRBJ1-3, with D uncertain. CDR1 is MDHEN, CDR2 SYDVKM, per germline. This CDR3 is built from 16 residues. Trimming took off 5 bases at V and 0 bases at J, with 14 bases between the two ends. CDR3 residues: CASSPQDRISGNTIYF. As DNA, the CDR3 is TGTGCCAGCAGTCCCCAGGACCGAATCTCTGGAAACACCATATATTTT.

In this sample, this clonotype turned up a few times. J is TRBJ1-2 and V is TRBV18, with D unresolved. From germline, CDR1 is KGHSH and CDR2 LQKENI. Trimming left V 1 base short and J 8 bases short, with 11 bases between. The CDR3 runs 13 residues. CDR3 in DNA: TGTGCCAGCTCACCACAGGAGCTAAAGGGCTACACCTTC. Its protein product is CASSPQELKGYTF.

The sample holds many counts of this clonotype. V usage is TRBV20-1 and J usage is TRBJ2-7; TRBD2 matches 13 bases. The CDR3 runs 15 residues. Germline CDR1 DFQATT, CDR2 SNEGSKA (reference sequence). V trimming: 3 bases; J trimming: 6 bases; junction bases outside the gene matches: 8. Written as DNA, the CDR3 is TGCAGTGCTAGCATTAGACTAGCGGGAGGCCCCGAGCAGTACTTC. Its translation: CSASIRLAGGPEQYF.

In its sample, this clonotype was seen a few times. This chain's CDR3 is CASRAGLAGGEQFF. CDR3 DNA sequence: TGTGCCAGCAGAGCGGGACTAGCGGGAGGTGAGCAGTTCTTC. The chain has TRBV6-1 and TRBJ2-1; 15 bases are a match to TRBD2. The CDR3 covers 14 residues. With 6 bases clipped from V and 9 bases from J, the junction kept 3 bases outside the gene matches. CDR1 is MNHNS and CDR2 is SASEGT in the germline V gene.